This T cell receptor beta chain derives from a study of blood T cell repertoires in COVID-19. In the study overall: The study drew acute and convalescent COVID-19 samples from the United States, Italy and Spain. In each case, the material was cDNA or gDNA derived from T cells, B-cell-depleted T cells, or PBMCs.

The CDR3 contains 15 residues. From germline, CDR1 is SGDLS and CDR2 YYNGEE. Trimming shortened V by 7 bases and J by 0 bases, and 13 bases separated the two germline ends. How the authors handled the data: By means of reference gene primer amplification, nucleated cell counts were estimated. Only in-frame clones appear in the TCRdb table, and some are missing; sequencing was by immunoSEQ multiplex PCR. That table is the source of V, J and clone size, and D and trimming were worked out from the DNA. The table lists approximately 25,000 clones, 90% of them singletons, with under 2% in the top ten. The sequencing input was peripheral blood. The origin of this receptor is a woman aged 55-69 years with active COVID-19. The V call is TRBV9, the J call TRBJ2-2, with D possibly being TRBD2 (6 bases). The CDR3, as DNA: TGTGCCAGCTCGTTCGGCGGGGCGAACACCGGGGAGCTGTTTTTT. Its translation: CASSFGGANTGELFF.